A selection of T cell receptor beta chains follows, all from one sample in a study of a mutant IDH1 vaccine in newly diagnosed glioma. Antigens for these TCRs are unknown. The table came from immunoSEQ multiplex PCR; TCRdb's copy has only in-frame clones and leaves some out. Of roughly 48,000 clones listed, about 79% were seen once; the top ten hold roughly an eighth. Specimen: PBMCs, collected from a glioma patient whose treatment included an IDH1 peptide vaccine. Receptors originate from a man aged 35 to 55 with glioma. Each CDR3 is given with its conserved first and last residue. Each record gives: J gene, D gene, V gene, CDR3 protein. The D gene is left open where the match is weak.

j_call: TRBJ2-1
d_call: .
v_call: TRBV7-2
cdr3_aa: CASSSQGISYNEQFF

j_call: TRBJ1-1
d_call: .
v_call: TRBV10-2
cdr3_aa: CARSKGGVGTEAFF

j_call: TRBJ1-2
d_call: .
v_call: TRBV28
cdr3_aa: CASSLSGEIIYGYTF

j_call: TRBJ1-2
d_call: .
v_call: TRBV12-2
cdr3_aa: CASRPSGGTRGNYGYTF

j_call: TRBJ2-3
d_call: .
v_call: TRBV6-1
cdr3_aa: CASSEWASGTDTQYF

j_call: TRBJ2-7
d_call: .
v_call: TRBV5-4
cdr3_aa: CASSLDGKPYEQYF

j_call: TRBJ2-2
d_call: .
v_call: TRBV27
cdr3_aa: CASSLWSQGNTGELFF

j_call: TRBJ2-3
d_call: TRBD1
v_call: TRBV5-4
cdr3_aa: CASSLGSWGKGAIDTQYF

j_call: TRBJ2-1
d_call: TRBD2
v_call: TRBV13
cdr3_aa: CASSLASGSYESYNEQFF

j_call: TRBJ2-7
d_call: .
v_call: TRBV29-1
cdr3_aa: CSVVGQGGNEQYF

j_call: TRBJ2-3
d_call: TRBD2
v_call: TRBV4-1
cdr3_aa: CASSQRIAGSTDTQYF

j_call: TRBJ1-2
d_call: .
v_call: TRBV6-5
cdr3_aa: CASSYYPNDSPGYTF